This T cell receptor beta chain was documented in a study of cytomegalovirus exposure and HLA in healthy donors. On the study more broadly: The roughly 110 validation repertoires were reported in a later analysis to have been generated on the same platform as the 500 to 700 first-cohort repertoires.

Points from the study as a whole: Cytomegalovirus-associated TCR beta chains were listed, numbering 150 to 200. Both high specificity and high sensitivity reportedly marked the classifier's diagnosis of cytomegalovirus status.

In regard to this clone: Its antigen is still unknown.

The repertoire was sequenced with immunoSEQ multiplex PCR; TCRdb's copy has only in-frame clones and lacks some. The table lists a few hundred thousand clones, roughly 88% of them singletons. The source material was PBMCs. This sequence was found in a woman aged 18-30 years in good health and CMV-seronegative.

The CDR3 protein is CASSRDSGTDTQYF. CDR3 bases: TGTGCCAGCAGCCGAGATTCGGGCACAGATACGCAGTATTTT. The V call is TRBV4-2, the J call TRBJ2-3; D uncertain. This CDR3 is 14 amino acids long. Germline V gene sequence: CDR1 LGHNA, CDR2 YNFKEQ. V dropped 4 bases and J dropped 1 base, with 9 bases sitting between them.